This section outlines one T cell receptor (beta chain) sequence together with its context. The antigen it recognizes is unknown. No clone much larger than this one lies a single base away; base qualities are absent. V is cut back by 4 bases and J by 4 bases, with 8 bases in the junction unmatched. The CDR3, cysteine through phenylalanine, is 15 amino acids long. Left in the record is the CDR3 DNA by itself, 45 bases read in frame from the first base. Via the germline V gene, CDR1 is SGDLS and CDR2 YYNGEE. One collaborating source in Seattle enrolled patients during active infection and followed them longitudinally through the course of disease. The collaborating institutions used their own protocols to collect whole blood in K2EDTA tubes. Collaborator samples were shipped for TCRbeta analysis as frozen whole blood, isolated PBMCs, or DNA extracted from either sample type. These data belong to a study of blood T cell repertoires in COVID-19 (dated by TCRdb to 2018 to 2020). Notes on the research overall: The collaborator samples originated in the United States, Italy and Spain and spanned the acute and convalescent phases of COVID-19. The material from the prospective study consisted of cDNA or gDNA derived from T cells, B-cell-depleted T cells, or PBMCs. Samples were obtained from the ongoing ImmuneRACE study (first 160 participants) and from over 1,000 subjects provided by 6 global collaborators. Sample metadata almost always included a de-identified subject ID, COVID-19 status, age in years and sex. Where available, HLA class I and class II types were obtained from metadata supplied by the sample provider rather than from assay-based typing. The dataset comprised deeply sampled blood TCRbeta repertoires from subjects exposed to, actively infected with, or recovered from COVID-19. The repertoires were made available in a free public database intended to serve as a resource for research on the immune response to SARS-CoV-2. Paper-wide results and their limitations: Clinical and demographic metadata were provided uncurated, with the amount varying by source and participant.

TCRbeta CDR3 regions were amplified from genomic DNA by means of the immunoSEQ Assay, a bias-controlled multiplex PCR. On the authors' methods: The number of nucleated cells in each sample was estimated by amplification of reference gene primers within the assay. To quantify the absolute abundance of each unique TCRbeta CDR3 rearrangement, sequence reads were collapsed and filtered. For each sample, productive Simpson clonality was calculated as the square root of Simpson's diversity index over productive rearrangements. TCRdb obtained this table from immuneACCESS and retained in-frame rearrangements with V and J assigned. These tables miss some clones; where compared with another copy, unresolved V genes account for less than half of the shortfall, and the remainder is unexplained. Clone size and V and J calls were adopted from that table, with D and trimming inferred from the DNA. The sample yields about 68,000 clones; around 90% were counted once. More than 5.5% of the sample is held by the ten biggest clonotypes.

The sequenced sample consisted of peripheral blood. This sequence originates from a man aged 35 to 55 with COVID-19, enrolled during active disease. This chain is built from TRBV9 and TRBJ2-3; TRBD2 agrees with 8 junctional bases. The sequenced DNA is TGTGCCAGCAGCTTAGCGGGGTCAGACGCAGATACGCAGTATTTT. It translates to CASSLAGSDADTQYF.